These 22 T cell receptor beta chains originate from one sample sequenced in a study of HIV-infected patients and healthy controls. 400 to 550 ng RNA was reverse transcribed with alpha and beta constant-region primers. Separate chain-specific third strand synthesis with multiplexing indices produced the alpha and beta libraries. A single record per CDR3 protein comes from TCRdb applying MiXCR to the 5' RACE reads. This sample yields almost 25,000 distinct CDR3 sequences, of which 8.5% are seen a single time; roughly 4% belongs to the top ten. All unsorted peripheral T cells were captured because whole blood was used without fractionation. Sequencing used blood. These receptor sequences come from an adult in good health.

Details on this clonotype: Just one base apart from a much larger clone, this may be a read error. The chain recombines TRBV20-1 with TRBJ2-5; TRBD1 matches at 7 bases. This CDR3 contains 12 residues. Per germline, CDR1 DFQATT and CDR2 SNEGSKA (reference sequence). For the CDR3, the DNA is TGCAAGGTACAGGGGTACCAAGAGATCCAGTACTTC. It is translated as CKVQGYQEIQYF.

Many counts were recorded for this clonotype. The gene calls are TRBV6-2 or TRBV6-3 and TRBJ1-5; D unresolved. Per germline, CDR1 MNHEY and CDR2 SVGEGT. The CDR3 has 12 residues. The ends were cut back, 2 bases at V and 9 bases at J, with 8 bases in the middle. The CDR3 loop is CASSYGMGPQHF. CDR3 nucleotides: TGTGCCAGCAGTTACGGGATGGGGCCCCAGCATTTT.

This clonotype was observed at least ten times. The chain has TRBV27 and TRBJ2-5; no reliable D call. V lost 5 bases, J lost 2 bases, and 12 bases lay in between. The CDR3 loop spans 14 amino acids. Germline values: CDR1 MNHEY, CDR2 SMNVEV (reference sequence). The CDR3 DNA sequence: TGTGCCAGCAGTGCCCAGGACGGACAAGAGACCCAGTACTTC. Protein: CASSAQDGQETQYF.

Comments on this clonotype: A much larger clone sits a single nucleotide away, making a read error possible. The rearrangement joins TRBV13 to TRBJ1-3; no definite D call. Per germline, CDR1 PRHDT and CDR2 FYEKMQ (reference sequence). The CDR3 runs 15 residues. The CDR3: CASSPFVSSGNTICF. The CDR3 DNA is TGTGCCAGCAGCCCTTTTGTGTCATCTGGAAACACCATATGTTTT.

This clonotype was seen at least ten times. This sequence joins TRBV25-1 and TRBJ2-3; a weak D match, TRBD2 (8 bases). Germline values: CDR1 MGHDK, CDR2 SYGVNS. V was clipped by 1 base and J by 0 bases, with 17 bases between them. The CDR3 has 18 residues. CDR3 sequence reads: CASSESKGAGGSTDTQYF. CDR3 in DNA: TGTGCCAGCAGTGAATCTAAGGGGGCGGGGGGTAGCACAGATACGCAGTATTTT.

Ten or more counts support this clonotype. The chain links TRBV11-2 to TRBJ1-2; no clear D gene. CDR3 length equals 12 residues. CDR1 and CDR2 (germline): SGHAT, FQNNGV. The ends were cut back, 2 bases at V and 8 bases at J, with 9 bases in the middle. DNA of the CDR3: TGTGCCAGCAGCTTACTTAATGAGGGCTACACCTTC. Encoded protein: CASSLLNEGYTF.

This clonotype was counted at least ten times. The CDR3 region has the DNA TGCAGTGCTAGAGCGGGGACAGGCCAAGAGACCCAGTACTTC. Translated: CSARAGTGQETQYF. J is TRBJ2-5 and V is TRBV20-1, with TRBD1 matching 8 bases. CDR1 and CDR2 from the germline V gene are DFQATT and SNEGSKA (reference sequence). CDR3 length: 14 amino acids. Losses at the gene ends were 1 base for V and 1 base for J; bases not matched to a gene: 2.

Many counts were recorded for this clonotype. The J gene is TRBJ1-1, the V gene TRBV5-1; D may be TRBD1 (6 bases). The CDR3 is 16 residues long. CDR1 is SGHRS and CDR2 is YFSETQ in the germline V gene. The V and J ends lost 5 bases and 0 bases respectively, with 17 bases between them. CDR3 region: CASSSRDNLMNTEAFF. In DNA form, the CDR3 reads TGCGCCAGCAGTTCCCGGGACAACCTAATGAACACTGAAGCTTTCTTT.

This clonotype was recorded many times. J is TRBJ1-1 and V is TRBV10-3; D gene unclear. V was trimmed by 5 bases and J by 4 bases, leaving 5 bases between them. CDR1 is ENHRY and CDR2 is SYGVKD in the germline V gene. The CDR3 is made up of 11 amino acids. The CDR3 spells CAISSSTEAFF. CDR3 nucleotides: TGTGCCATCAGTTCGAGCACTGAAGCTTTCTTT.

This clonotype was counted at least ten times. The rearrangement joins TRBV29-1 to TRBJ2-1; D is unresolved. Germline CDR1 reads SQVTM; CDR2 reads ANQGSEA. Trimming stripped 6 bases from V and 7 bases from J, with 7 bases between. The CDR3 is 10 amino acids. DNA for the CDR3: TGCAGCGTGACTGGGAATGAGCAGTTCTTC. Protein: CSVTGNEQFF.

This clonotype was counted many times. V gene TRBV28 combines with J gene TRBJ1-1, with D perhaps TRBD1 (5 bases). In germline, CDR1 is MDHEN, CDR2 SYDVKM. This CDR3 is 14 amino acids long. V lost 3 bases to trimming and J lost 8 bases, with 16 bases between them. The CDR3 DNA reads TGTGCCAGCAGTTTGACGGGCAGGGCGGGGGAAGCTTTCTTT. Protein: CASSLTGRAGEAFF.

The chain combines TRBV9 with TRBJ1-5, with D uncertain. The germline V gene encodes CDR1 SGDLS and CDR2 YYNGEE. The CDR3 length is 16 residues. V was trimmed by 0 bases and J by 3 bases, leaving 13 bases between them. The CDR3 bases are TGTGCCAGCAGCGTAGGCGAGGGCCGAACCAATCAGCCCCAGCATTTT. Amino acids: CASSVGEGRTNQPQHF.

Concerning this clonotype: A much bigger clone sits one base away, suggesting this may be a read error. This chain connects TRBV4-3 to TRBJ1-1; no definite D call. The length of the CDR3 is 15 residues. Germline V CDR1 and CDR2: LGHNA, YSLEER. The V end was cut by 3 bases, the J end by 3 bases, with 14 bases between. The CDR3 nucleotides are TGCGCCAGCAGCCATGATCCTGGAGGAGACACTGAAGCTTTCTTT. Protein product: CASSHDPGGDTEAFF.

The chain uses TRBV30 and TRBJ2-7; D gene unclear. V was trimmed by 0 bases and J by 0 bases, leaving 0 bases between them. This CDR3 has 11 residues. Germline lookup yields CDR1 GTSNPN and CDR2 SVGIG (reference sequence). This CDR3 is CAWSVSYEQYF. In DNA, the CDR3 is TGTGCCTGGAGTGTCTCCTACGAGCAGTACTTC.

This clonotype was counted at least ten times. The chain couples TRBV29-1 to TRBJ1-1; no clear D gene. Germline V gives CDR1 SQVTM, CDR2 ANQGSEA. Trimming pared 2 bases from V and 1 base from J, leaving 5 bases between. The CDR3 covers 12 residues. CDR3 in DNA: TGCAGCGTTGAAAGATCGAACACTGAAGCTTTCTTT. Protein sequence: CSVERSNTEAFF.

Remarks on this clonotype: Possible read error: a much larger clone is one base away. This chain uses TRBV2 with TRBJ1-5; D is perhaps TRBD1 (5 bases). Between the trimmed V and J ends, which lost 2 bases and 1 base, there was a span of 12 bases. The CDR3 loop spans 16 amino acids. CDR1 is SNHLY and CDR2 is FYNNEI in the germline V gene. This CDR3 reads CASSERRGVSNQPQHF. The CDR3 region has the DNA TGTGCCAGCAGTGAAAGAAGGGGAGTGAGCAATCAGCCCCAGCATTTT.

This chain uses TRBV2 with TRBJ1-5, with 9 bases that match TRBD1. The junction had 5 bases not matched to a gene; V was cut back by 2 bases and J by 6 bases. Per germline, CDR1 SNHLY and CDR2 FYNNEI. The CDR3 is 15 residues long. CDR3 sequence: CASSERDREGQPQHF. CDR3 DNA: TGTGCCAGCAGTGAAAGGGACAGGGAGGGTCAGCCCCAGCATTTT.

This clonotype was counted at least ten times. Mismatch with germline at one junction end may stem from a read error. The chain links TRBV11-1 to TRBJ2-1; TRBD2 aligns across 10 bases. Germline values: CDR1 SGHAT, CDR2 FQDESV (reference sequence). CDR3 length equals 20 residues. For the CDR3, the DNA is TGTGCCAGCAGCTTAGACGAGCGGGGGGGCCGTGTTTATCCCTATAATGAGCAGTTCTTC. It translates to CASSLDERGGRVYPYNEQFF. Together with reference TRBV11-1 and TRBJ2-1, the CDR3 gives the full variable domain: EAEVAQSPRYKITEKSQAVAFWCDPISGHATLYWYRQILGQGPELLVQFQDESVVDDSQLPKDRFSAERLKGVDSTLKIQPAELGDSAMYLCASSLDERGGRVYPYNEQFFGPGTRLTVL.

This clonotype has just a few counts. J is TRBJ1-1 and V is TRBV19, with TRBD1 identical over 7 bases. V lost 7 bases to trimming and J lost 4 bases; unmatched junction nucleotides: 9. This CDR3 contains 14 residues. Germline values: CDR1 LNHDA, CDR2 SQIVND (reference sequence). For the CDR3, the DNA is TGTGCCAGTAATACAGGGGAGGATCCCACTGAAGCTTTCTTT. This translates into CASNTGEDPTEAFF.

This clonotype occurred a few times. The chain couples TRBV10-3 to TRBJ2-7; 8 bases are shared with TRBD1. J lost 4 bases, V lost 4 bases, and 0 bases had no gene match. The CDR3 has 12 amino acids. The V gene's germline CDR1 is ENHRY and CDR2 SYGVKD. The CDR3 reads CAISGQGYEQYF. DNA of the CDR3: TGTGCCATCAGTGGACAGGGGTACGAGCAGTACTTC.

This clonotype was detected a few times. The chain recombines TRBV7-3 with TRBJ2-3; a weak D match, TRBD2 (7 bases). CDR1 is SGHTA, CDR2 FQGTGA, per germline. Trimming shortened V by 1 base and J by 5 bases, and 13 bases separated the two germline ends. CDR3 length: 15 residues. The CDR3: CASSLMGGAGDTQYF. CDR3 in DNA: TGTGCCAGCAGCTTAATGGGGGGGGCAGGAGATACGCAGTATTTT. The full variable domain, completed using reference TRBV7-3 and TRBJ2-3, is GAGVSQTPSNKVTEKGKYVELRCDPISGHTALYWYRQSLGQGPEFLIYFQGTGAADDSGLPNDRFFAVRPEGSVSTLKIQRTERGDSAVYLCASSLMGGAGDTQYFGPGTRLTVL.

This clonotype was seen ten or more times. The CDR3 nucleotides are TGTGCCATCACCGGGTCGGGGGACGGCACCGGGGAGCTGTTTTTT. Its translation is CAITGSGDGTGELFF. The chain links TRBV10-3 to TRBJ2-2; TRBD2 might be the D (6 bases). The CDR3 extends over 15 amino acids. Looked up from germline, CDR1 is ENHRY and CDR2 is SYGVKD. Deletions cut 7 bases from V and 4 bases from J, with 16 bases between.